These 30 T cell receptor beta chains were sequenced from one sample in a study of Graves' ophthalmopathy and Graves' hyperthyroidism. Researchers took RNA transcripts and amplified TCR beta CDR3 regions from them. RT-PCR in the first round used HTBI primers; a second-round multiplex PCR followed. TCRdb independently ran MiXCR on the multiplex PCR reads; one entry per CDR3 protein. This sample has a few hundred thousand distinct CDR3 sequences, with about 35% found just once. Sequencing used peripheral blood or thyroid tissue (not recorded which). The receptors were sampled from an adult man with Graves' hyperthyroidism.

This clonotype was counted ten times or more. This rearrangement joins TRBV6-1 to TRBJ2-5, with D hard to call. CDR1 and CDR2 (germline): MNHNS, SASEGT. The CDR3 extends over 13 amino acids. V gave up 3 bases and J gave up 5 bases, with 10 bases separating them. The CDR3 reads CASSDPAGETQYF. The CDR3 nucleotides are TGTGCCAGCAGTGACCCGGCTGGGGAGACCCAGTACTTC.

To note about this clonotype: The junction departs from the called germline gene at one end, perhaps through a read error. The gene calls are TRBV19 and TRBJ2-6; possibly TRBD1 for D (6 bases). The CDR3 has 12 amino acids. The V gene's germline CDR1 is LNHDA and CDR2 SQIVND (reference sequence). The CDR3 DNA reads TGTGCCAGTAGTGCCAGGGGAAGAACTGAAGCTTTC. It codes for CASSARGRTEAF.

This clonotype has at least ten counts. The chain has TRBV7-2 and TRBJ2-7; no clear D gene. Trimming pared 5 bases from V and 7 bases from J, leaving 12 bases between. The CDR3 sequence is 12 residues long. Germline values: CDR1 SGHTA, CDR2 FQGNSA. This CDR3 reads CASSRPFREQYF. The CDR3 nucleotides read TGTGCCAGCAGCCGACCGTTCAGAGAGCAGTACTTC.

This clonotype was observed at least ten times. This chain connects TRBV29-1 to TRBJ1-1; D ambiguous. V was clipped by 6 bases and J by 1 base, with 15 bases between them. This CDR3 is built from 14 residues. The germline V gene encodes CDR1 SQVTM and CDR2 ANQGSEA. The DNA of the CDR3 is TGCAGCGTAGTATCCCGGGAAGGGAACACTGAAGCTTTCTTT. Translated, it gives CSVVSREGNTEAFF. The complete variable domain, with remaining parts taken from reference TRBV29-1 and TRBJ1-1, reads SAVISQKPSRDICQRGTSLTIQCQVDSQVTMMFWYRQQPGQSLTLIATANQGSEATYESGFVIDKFPISRPNLTFSTLTVSNMSPEDSSIYLCSVVSREGNTEAFFGQGTRLTVV.

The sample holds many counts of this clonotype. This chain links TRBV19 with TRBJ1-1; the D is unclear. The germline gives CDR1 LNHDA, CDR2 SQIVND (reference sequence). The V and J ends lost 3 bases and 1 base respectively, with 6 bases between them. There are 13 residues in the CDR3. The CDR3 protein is CASSMKGNTEAFF. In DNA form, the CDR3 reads TGTGCCAGTAGTATGAAGGGGAACACTGAAGCTTTCTTT.

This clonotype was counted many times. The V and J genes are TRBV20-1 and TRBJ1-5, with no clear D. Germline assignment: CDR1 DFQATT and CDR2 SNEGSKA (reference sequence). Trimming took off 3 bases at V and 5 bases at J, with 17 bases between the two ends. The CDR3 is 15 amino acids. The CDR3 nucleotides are TGCAGTGCTAGTACATCAGGATGGGGAGATCAGCCCCAGCATTTT. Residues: CSASTSGWGDQPQHF.

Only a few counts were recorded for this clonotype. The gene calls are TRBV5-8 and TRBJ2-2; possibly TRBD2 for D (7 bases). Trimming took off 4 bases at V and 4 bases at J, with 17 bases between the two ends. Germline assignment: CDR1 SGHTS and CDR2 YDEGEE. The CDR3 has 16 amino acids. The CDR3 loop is CASSLRGGSVTGELFF. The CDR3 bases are TGTGCCAGCAGCCTGAGGGGGGGGTCGGTCACCGGGGAGCTGTTTTTT.

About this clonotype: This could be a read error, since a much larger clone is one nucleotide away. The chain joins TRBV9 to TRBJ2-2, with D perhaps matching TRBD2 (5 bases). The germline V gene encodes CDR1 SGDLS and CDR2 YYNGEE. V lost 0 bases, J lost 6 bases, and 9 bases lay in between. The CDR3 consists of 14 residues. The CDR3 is CASSVGRVPGELFF. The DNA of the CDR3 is TGTGCCAGCAGCGTAGGGCGGGTCCCCGGGGAGCTGTTTTTT.

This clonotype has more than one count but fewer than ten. The DNA for the CDR3 is TGCAGTGCTAGAGAGACGACAGGGTTTGGGAACACTGAAGCTTTCTTT. Translated, it gives CSARETTGFGNTEAFF. This chain uses TRBV20-1 with TRBJ1-1, with 7 positions matching TRBD1. The CDR3 spans 16 residues. The germline V gene encodes CDR1 DFQATT and CDR2 SNEGSKA (reference sequence). Trimming at V came to 0 bases and at J to 1 base, leaving 8 bases not matched to a gene.

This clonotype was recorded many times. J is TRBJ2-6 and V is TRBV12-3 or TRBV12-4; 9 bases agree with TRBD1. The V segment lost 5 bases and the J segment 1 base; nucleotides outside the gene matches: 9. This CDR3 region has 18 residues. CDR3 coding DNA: TGTGCCAGCAGTCTGGACAGGGGTCTACGGTCTGGGGCCAACGTCCTGACTTTC. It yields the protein CASSLDRGLRSGANVLTF.

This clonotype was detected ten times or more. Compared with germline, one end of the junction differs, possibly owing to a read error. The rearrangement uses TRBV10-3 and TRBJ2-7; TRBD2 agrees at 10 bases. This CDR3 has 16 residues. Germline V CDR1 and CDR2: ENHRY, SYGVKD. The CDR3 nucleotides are TGTGCCAGCAGTGACTCCGGGACTAGCGAAGACTACGAGCAGTACTTC. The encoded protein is CASSDSGTSEDYEQYF.

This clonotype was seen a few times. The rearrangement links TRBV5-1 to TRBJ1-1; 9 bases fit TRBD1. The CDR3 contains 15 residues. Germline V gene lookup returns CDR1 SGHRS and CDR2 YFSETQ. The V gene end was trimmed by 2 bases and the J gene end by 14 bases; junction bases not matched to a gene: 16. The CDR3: CASSFRQGGDNEQFF. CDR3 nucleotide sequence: TGCGCCAGCAGCTTCCGACAGGGGGGAGACAATGAGCAGTTCTTT.

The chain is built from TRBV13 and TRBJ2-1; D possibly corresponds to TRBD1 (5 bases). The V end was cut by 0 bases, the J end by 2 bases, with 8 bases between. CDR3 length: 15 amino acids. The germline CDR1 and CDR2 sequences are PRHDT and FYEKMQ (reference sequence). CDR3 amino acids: CASSLGQTAYNEQFF. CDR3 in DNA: TGTGCCAGCAGCTTAGGACAGACAGCCTACAATGAGCAGTTCTTC. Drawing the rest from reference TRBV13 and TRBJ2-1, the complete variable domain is AAGVIQSPRHLIKEKRETATLKCYPIPRHDTVYWYQQGPGQDPQFLISFYEKMQSDKGSIPDRFSAQQFSDYHSELNMSSLELGDSALYFCASSLGQTAYNEQFFGPGTRLTVL.

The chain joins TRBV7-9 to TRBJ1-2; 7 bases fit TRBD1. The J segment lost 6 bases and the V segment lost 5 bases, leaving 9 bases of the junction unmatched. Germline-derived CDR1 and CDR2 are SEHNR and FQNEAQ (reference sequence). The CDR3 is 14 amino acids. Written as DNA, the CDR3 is TGTGCCAGCAGCCACCTACAGGGGAGCGATGGCTACACCTTC. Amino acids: CASSHLQGSDGYTF.

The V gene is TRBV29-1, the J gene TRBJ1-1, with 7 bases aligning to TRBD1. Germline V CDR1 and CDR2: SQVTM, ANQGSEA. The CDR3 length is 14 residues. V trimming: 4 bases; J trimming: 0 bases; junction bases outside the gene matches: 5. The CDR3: CSVVKGAVNTEAFF. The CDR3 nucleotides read TGCAGCGTTGTTAAGGGGGCGGTGAACACTGAAGCTTTCTTT.

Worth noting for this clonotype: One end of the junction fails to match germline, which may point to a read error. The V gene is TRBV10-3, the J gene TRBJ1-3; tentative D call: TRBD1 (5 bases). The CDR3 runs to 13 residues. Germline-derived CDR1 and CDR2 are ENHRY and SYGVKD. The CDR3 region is CAISEVRGNTIYF. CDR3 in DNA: TGTGCCATCAGTGAAGTGAGGGGAAACACCATATACTTT.

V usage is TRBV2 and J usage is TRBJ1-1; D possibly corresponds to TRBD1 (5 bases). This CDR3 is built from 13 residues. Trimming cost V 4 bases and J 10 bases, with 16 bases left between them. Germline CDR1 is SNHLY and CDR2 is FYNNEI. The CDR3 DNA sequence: TGTGCCAGCAGTGGAGGGACCCTAGCGGGAGCTTTCTTT. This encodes CASSGGTLAGAFF.

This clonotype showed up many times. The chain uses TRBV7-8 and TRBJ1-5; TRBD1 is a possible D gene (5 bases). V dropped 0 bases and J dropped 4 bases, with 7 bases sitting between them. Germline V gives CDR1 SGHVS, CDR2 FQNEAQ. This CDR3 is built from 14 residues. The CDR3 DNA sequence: TGTGCCAGCAGCTTAGCGGGGGATAATCAGCCCCAGCATTTT. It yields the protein CASSLAGDNQPQHF.

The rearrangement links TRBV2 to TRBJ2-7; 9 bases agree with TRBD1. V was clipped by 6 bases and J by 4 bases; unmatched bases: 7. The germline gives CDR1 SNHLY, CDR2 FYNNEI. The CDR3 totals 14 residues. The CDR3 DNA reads TGTGCCAGCAGAGTGGGACAGGGAATTTACGAGCAGTACTTC. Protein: CASRVGQGIYEQYF.

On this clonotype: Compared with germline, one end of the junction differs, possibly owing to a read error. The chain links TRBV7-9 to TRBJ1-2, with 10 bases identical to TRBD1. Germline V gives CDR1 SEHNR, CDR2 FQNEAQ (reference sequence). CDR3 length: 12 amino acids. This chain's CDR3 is CASSTGTGVYTF. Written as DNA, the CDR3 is TGCGCCAGCAGCACCGGGACAGGGGTCTACACCTTC.

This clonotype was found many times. The CDR3 region is CASSQVFGDRGINTEAFF. The CDR3 DNA is TGCGCCAGCAGCCAAGTCTTCGGGGACAGGGGAATAAACACTGAAGCTTTCTTT. The V call is TRBV4-1, the J call TRBJ1-1; 10 bases match TRBD1. V trimming: 1 base; J trimming: 2 bases; junction bases outside the gene matches: 10. Germline loops: CDR1 MGHRA, CDR2 YSYEKL. The CDR3 runs to 18 residues.

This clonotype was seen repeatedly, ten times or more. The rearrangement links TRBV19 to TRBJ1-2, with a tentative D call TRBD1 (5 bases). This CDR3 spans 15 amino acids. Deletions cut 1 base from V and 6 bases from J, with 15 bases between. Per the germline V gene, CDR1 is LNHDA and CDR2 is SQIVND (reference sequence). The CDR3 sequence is CASSIVPGGSDGYTF. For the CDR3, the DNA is TGTGCCAGTAGTATAGTCCCCGGGGGAAGCGATGGCTACACCTTC. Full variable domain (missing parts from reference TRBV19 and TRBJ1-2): DGGITQSPKYLFRKEGQNVTLSCEQNLNHDAMYWYRQDPGQGLRLIYYSQIVNDFQKGDIAEGYSVSREKKESFPLTVTSAQKNPTAFYLCASSIVPGGSDGYTFGSGTRLTVV.

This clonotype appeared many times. The CDR3 loop is CSARPGQGIGYTF. The CDR3 nucleotides are TGCAGTGCTAGACCGGGACAGGGAATTGGCTACACCTTC. This chain uses TRBV20-1 with TRBJ1-2; 9 bases are shared with TRBD1. Trimming at V came to 2 bases and at J to 7 bases, leaving 5 bases not matched to a gene. The V gene's germline CDR1 is DFQATT and CDR2 SNEGSKA (reference sequence). This CDR3 contains 13 residues.

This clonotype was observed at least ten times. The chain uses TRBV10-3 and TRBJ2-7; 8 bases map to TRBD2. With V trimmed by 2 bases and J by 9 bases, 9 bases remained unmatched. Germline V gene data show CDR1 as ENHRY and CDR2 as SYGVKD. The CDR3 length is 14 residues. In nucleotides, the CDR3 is TGTGCCATCAGTGAGATTAGCGGGACTCCATCGCAGTACTTC. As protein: CAISEISGTPSQYF.

CDR3 region: CASSERGGHNEKLFF. In nucleotides, the CDR3 is TGTGCCAGCAGTGAACGGGGGGGCCATAATGAAAAACTGTTTTTT. The chain combines TRBV6-5 with TRBJ1-4; D is perhaps TRBD1 (6 bases). V shed 5 bases and J shed 4 bases, with 14 bases lying between them. The CDR3 consists of 15 residues. Germline V gene data show CDR1 as MNHEY and CDR2 as SVGAGI.

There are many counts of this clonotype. Here the CDR3 reads CSAREPGWANEKLFF. As DNA, the CDR3 is TGCAGTGCTAGAGAGCCGGGTTGGGCTAATGAAAAACTGTTTTTT. The chain couples TRBV20-1 to TRBJ1-4; D unresolved. Trimming removed 0 bases from V and 3 bases from J, with 11 bases in between. Germline values: CDR1 DFQATT, CDR2 SNEGSKA (reference sequence). This CDR3 is 15 amino acids long.

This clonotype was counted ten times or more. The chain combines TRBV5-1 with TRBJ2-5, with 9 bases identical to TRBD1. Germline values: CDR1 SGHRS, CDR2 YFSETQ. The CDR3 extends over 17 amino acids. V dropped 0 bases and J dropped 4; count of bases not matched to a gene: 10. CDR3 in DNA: TGCGCCAGCAGCTTGGCCTCCGGGACAGGGCTGGGAGAGACCCAGTACTTC. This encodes CASSLASGTGLGETQYF.

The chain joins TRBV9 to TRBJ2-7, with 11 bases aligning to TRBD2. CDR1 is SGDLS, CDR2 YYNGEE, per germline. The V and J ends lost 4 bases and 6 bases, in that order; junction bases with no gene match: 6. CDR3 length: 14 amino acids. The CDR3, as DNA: TGTGCCAGCAGCAGCGGAGGGACTAGCGGCGAGCAGTACTTC. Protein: CASSSGGTSGEQYF.

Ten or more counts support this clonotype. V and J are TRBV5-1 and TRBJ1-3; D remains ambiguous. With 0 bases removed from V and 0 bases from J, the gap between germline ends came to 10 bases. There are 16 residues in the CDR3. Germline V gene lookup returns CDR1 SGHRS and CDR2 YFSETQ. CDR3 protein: CASSLGPIGSGNTIYF. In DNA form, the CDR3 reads TGCGCCAGCAGCTTGGGACCGATTGGCTCTGGAAACACCATATATTTT.

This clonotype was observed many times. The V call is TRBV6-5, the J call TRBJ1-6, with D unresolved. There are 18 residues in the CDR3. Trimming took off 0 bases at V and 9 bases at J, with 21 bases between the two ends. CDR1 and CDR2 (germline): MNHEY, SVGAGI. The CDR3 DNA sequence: TGTGCCAGCAGTTACTCGGGTCCTACAGTCAGGTTTGGTTCACCCCTCCACTTT. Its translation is CASSYSGPTVRFGSPLHF.